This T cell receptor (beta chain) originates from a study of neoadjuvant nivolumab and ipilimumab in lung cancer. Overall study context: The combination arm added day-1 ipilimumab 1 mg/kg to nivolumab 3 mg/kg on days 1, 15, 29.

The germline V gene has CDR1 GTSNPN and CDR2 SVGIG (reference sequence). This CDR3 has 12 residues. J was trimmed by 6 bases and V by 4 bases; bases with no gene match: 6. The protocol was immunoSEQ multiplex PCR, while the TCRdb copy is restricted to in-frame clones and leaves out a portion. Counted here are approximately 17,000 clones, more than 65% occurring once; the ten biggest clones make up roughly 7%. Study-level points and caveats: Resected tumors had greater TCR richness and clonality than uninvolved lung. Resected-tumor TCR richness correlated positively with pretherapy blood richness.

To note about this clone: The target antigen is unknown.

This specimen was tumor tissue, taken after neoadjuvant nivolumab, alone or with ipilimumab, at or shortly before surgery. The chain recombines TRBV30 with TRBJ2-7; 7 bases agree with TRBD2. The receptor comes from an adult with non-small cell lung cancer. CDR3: CAWTGGPGEQYF. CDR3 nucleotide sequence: TGTGCCTGGACGGGGGGTCCGGGCGAGCAGTACTTC.